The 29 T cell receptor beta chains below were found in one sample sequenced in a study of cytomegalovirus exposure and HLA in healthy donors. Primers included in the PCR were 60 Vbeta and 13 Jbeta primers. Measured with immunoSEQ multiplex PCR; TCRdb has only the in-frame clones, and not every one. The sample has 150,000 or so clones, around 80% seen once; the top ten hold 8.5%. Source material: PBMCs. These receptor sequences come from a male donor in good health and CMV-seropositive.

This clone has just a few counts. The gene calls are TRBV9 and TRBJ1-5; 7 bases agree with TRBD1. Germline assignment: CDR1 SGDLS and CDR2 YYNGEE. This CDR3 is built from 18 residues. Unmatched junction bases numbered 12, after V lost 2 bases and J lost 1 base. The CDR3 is CASSVRGAGDKSNQPQHF. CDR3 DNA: TGTGCCAGCAGCGTCAGGGGGGCAGGGGATAAGAGCAATCAGCCCCAGCATTTT. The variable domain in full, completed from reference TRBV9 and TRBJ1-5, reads DSGVTQTPKHLITATGQRVTLRCSPRSGDLSVYWYQQSLDQGLQFLIQYYNGEERAKGNILERFSAQQFPDLHSELNLSSLELGDSALYFCASSVRGAGDKSNQPQHFGDGTRLSIL.

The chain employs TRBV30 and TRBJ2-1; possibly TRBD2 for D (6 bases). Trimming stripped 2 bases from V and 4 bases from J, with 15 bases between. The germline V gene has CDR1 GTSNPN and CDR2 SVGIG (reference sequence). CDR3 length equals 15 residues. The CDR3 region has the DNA TGTGCCTGGAGTCGGGACTCAGGTATATACAATGAGCAGTTCTTC. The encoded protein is CAWSRDSGIYNEQFF.

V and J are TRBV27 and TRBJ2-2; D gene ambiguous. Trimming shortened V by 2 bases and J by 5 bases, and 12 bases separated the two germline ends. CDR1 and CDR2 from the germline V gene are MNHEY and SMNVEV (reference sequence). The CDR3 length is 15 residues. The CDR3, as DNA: TGTGCCAGCAGTTTAGGTACAAAGATAACCGGGGAGCTGTTTTTT. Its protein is CASSLGTKITGELFF.

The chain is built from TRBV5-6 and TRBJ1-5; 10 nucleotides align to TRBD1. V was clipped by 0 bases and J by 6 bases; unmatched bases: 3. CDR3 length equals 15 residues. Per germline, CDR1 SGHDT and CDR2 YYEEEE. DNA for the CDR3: TGTGCCAGCAGCTTGGGGGACAGGGGAACTCAGCCCCAGCATTTT. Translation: CASSLGDRGTQPQHF.

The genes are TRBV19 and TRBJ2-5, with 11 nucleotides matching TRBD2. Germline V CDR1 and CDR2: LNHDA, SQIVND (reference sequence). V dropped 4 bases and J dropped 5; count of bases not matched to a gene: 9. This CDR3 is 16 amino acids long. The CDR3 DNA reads TGTGCCAGTAGTAAGACTAGCGGGGCTGAGGTGGAGACCCAGTACTTC. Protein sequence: CASSKTSGAEVETQYF.

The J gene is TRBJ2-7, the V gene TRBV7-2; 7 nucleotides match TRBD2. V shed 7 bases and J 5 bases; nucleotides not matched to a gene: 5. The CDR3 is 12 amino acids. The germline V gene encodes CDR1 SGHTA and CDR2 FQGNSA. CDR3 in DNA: TGTGCCAGCAAAACTGGGGGGGACGAGCAGTACTTC. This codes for CASKTGGDEQYF.

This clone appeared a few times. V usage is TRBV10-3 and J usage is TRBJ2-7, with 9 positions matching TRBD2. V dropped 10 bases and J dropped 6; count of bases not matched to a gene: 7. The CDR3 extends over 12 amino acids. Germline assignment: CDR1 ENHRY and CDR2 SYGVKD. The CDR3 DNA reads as TGTGCCACCGAGCGGGAGGCCGGCGAGCAGTACTTC. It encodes CATEREAGEQYF.

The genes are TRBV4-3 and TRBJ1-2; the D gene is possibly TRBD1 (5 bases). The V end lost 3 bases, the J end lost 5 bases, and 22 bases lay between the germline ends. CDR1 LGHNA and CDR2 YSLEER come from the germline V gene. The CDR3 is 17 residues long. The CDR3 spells CASSQKLGPALRYGYTF. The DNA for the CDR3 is TGCGCCAGCAGCCAGAAACTGGGGCCAGCCCTCAGGTATGGCTACACCTTC.

DNA for the CDR3: TGTGCCAGCAGCTTAAAAAACAGGGTTTTTGAGCAGTACTTC. Translation gives CASSLKNRVFEQYF. The chain combines TRBV13 with TRBJ2-7; maybe TRBD1 (6 bases). CDR1 and CDR2 (germline): PRHDT, FYEKMQ (reference sequence). V lost 2 bases and J 7 bases, leaving 15 bases between the germline ends. This CDR3 has 14 amino acids.

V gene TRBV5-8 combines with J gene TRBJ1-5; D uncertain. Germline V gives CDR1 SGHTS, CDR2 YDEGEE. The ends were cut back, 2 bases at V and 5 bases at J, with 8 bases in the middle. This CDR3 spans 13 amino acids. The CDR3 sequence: CASSFSVDQPQHF. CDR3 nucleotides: TGTGCCAGCAGCTTCTCGGTGGATCAGCCCCAGCATTTT.

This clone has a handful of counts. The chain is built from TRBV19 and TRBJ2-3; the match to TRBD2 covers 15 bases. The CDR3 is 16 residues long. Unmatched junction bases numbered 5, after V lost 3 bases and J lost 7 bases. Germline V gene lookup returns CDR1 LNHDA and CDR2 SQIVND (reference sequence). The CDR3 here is CASSIPGTSGRYTQYF. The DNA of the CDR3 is TGTGCCAGTAGTATTCCCGGGACTAGCGGGAGGTATACGCAGTATTTT.

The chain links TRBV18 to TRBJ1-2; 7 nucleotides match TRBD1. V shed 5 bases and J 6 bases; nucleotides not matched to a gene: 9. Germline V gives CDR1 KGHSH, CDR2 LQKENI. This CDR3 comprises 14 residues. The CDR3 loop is CASSAYRGGNGYTF. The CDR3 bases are TGTGCCAGCTCAGCATACAGAGGGGGCAATGGCTACACCTTC.

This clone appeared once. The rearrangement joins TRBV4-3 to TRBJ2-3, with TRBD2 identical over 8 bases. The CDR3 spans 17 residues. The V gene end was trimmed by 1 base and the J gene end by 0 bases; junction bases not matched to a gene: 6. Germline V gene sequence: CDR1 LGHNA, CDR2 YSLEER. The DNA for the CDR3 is TGCGCCAGCAGCCAAGGCCTAGCGGGTTCTAGCACAGATACGCAGTATTTT. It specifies CASSQGLAGSSTDTQYF.

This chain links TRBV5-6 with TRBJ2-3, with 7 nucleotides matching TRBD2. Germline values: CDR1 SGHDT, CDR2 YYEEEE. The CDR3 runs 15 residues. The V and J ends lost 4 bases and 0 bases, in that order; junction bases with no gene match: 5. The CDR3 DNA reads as TGTGCCAGCAGCCCCGGGGAGGGGAGCACAGATACGCAGTATTTT. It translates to CASSPGEGSTDTQYF. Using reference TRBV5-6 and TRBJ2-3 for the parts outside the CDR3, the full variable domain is DAGVTQSPTHLIKTRGQQVTLRCSPKSGHDTVSWYQQALGQGPQFIFQYYEEEERQRGNFPDRFSGHQFPNYSSELNVNALLLGDSALYLCASSPGEGSTDTQYFGPGTRLTVL.

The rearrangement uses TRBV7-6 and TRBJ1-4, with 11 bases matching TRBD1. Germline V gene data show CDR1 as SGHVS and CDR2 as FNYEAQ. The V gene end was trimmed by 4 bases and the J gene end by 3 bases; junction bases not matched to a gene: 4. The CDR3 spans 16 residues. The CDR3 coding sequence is TGTGCCAGCAGCTCCCCGGGACAGGGGGCTAATGAAAAACTGTTTTTT. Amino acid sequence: CASSSPGQGANEKLFF.

The CDR3 sequence: CASSFQGTGNEKLFF. The CDR3 DNA is TGTGCCAGCAGCTTTCAAGGGACAGGGAATGAAAAACTGTTTTTT. V usage is TRBV5-4 and J usage is TRBJ1-4, with 9 bases aligning to TRBD1. The V and J ends lost 2 bases and 5 bases, in that order; junction bases with no gene match: 4. The CDR3 has 15 amino acids. Germline loops: CDR1 SGHNT, CDR2 YYREEE (reference sequence).

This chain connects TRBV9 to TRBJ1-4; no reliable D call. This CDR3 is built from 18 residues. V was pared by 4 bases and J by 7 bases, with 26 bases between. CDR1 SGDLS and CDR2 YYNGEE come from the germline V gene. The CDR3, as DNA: TGTGCCAGCAGCAGGGAAGGAGGACGCACGGAGCAAATTGAAAAACTGTTTTTT. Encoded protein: CASSREGGRTEQIEKLFF.

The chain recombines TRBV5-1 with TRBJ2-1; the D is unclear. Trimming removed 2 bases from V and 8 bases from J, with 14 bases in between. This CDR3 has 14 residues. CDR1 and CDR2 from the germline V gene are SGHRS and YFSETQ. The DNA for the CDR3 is TGCGCCAGCAGCTTCTCATCCGCAGGTGATGAGCAGTTCTTC. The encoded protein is CASSFSSAGDEQFF.

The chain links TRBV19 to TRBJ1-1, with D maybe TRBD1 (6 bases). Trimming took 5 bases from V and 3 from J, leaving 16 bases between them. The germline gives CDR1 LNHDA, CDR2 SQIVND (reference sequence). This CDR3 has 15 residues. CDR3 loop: CASSSQGRAHTEAFF. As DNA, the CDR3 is TGTGCCAGTAGTTCGCAGGGGAGGGCCCACACTGAAGCTTTCTTT.

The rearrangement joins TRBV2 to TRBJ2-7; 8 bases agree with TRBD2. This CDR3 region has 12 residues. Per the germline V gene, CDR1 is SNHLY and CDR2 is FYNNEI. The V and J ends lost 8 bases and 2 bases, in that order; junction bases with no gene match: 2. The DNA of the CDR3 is TGTGCCAGCCGGGGGGGAACCTACGAGCAGTACTTC. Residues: CASRGGTYEQYF. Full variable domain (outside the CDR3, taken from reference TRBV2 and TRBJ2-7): EPEVTQTPSHQVTQMGQEVILRCVPISNHLYFYWYRQILGQKVEFLVSFYNNEISEKSEIFDDQFSVERPDGSNFTLKIRSTKLEDSAMYFCASRGGTYEQYFGPGTRLTVT.

The CDR3 loop is CASSLNLFRSYEQYF. CDR3 coding DNA: TGTGCCAGCAGCTTAAACTTATTTCGCTCCTACGAGCAGTACTTC. V usage is TRBV11-2 and J usage is TRBJ2-7; D is uncertain. V lost 2 bases and J 0 bases, leaving 11 bases between the germline ends. The CDR3 consists of 15 residues. CDR1 SGHAT and CDR2 FQNNGV come from the germline V gene.

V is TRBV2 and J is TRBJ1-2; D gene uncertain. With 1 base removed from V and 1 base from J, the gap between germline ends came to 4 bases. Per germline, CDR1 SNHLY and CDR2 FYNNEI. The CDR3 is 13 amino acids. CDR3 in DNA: TGTGCCAGCAGTGAAGACTTTAACTATGGCTACACCTTC. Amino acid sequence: CASSEDFNYGYTF.

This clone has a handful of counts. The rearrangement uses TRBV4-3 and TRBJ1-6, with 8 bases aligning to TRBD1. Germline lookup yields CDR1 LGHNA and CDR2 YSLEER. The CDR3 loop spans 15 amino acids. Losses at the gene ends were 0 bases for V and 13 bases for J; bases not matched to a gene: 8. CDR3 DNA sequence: TGCGCCAGCAGCCAAGAAAAGGGGGACAGGAACCCCCTCCACTTT. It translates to CASSQEKGDRNPLHF.

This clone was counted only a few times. The CDR3 reads CASSVGVGVYEQYF. In DNA, the CDR3 is TGTGCCAGCAGCGTGGGTGTAGGGGTCTACGAGCAGTACTTC. The V gene is TRBV9, the J gene TRBJ2-7, with D perhaps TRBD1 (5 bases). The CDR3 is 14 residues long. Trimming took off 2 bases at V and 3 bases at J, with 12 bases between the two ends. The V gene's germline CDR1 is SGDLS and CDR2 YYNGEE.

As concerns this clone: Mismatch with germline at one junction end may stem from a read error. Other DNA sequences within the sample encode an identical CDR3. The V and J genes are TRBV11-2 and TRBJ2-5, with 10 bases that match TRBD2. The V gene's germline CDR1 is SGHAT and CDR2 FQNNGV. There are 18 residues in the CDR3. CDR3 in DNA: TGTGCCAGCAGTTTAGCACCGGGGGCTAGCGGGAGAGGGGAGACCCAGTACTTC. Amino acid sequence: CASSLAPGASGRGETQYF.

Written as DNA, the CDR3 is TGTGCCACCGTTGCGGGAAACACCATATATTTT. Residues: CATVAGNTIYF. The chain uses TRBV28 and TRBJ1-3, with D uncertain. The length of the CDR3 is 11 residues. The V and J ends lost 10 bases and 4 bases respectively, with 8 bases between them. The germline gives CDR1 MDHEN, CDR2 SYDVKM.

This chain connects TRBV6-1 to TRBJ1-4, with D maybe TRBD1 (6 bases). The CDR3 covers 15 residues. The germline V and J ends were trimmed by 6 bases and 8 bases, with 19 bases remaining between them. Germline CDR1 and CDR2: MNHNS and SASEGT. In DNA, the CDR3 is TGTGCCAGCAGCCCAATGGGGGGGCCTCGGGAAAAACTGTTTTTT. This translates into CASSPMGGPREKLFF.

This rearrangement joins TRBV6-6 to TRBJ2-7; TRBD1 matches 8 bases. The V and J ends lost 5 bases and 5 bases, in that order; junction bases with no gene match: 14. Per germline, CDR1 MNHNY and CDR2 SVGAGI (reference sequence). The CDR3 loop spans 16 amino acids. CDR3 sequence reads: CASSTTRDRYTNEQYF. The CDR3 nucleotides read TGTGCCAGCAGTACAACCCGGGACAGGTACACCAACGAGCAGTACTTC.

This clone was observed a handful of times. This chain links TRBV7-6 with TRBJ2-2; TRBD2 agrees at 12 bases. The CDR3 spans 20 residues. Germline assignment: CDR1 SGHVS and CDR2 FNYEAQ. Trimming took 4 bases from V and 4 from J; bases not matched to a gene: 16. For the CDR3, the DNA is TGTGCCAGCAGCTCAGTTTGGGAGGGACTAGCGGGCCTCGGCACCGGGGAGCTGTTTTTT. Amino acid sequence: CASSSVWEGLAGLGTGELFF.